These 7 T cell receptor beta chains came from one sample sequenced in a study of cytomegalovirus exposure and HLA in healthy donors. Produced via immunoSEQ multiplex PCR; TCRdb's table is partial and in-frame only. The sample lists roughly 110,000 clones; roughly 90% were seen once. The sample taken for sequencing was PBMCs. Receptors originate from a woman aged 18-29 years in good health and CMV-seropositive.

The chain joins TRBV6-1 to TRBJ1-5; D may be TRBD1 (5 bases). The V and J ends lost 2 bases and 7 bases respectively, with 18 bases between them. Germline CDR1 is MNHNS and CDR2 is SASEGT. The CDR3 is made up of 16 amino acids. The DNA of the CDR3 is TGTGCCAGCAGTGAAAGCGACAGCGATGCAAGACAGCCCCAGCATTTT. This codes for CASSESDSDARQPQHF.

This chain uses TRBV19 with TRBJ2-7; maybe TRBD1 (6 bases). CDR1 is LNHDA and CDR2 is SQIVND in the germline V gene (reference sequence). Deletions cut 3 bases from V and 0 bases from J, with 9 bases between. The CDR3 has 14 amino acids. This CDR3 reads CASSITGISYEQYF. The CDR3, as DNA: TGTGCCAGTAGTATTACAGGGATCTCCTACGAGCAGTACTTC. Using reference TRBV19 and TRBJ2-7 for the parts outside the CDR3, the full variable domain is DGGITQSPKYLFRKEGQNVTLSCEQNLNHDAMYWYRQDPGQGLRLIYYSQIVNDFQKGDIAEGYSVSREKKESFPLTVTSAQKNPTAFYLCASSITGISYEQYFGPGTRLTVT.

J is TRBJ1-5 and V is TRBV6-5, with TRBD1 matching 10 bases. The ends lost 6 bases at V and 4 bases at J; junction bases unmatched: 3. The CDR3 is 14 residues long. The germline V gene has CDR1 MNHEY and CDR2 SVGAGI. The CDR3: CASREGQGNQPQHF. The CDR3, as DNA: TGTGCCAGCAGGGAGGGACAGGGGAATCAGCCCCAGCATTTT.

The chain is built from TRBV6-1 and TRBJ1-4; 9 bases fit TRBD1. This CDR3 is 15 amino acids long. Per the germline V gene, CDR1 is MNHNS and CDR2 is SASEGT. V was pared by 7 bases and J by 7 bases, with 10 bases of the junction left unmatched. The CDR3 spells CASKTTGQGTEKLFF. The CDR3 nucleotides read TGTGCCAGCAAAACAACTGGACAGGGGACTGAAAAACTGTTTTTT.

The chain uses TRBV10-3 and TRBJ2-2; tentative D call: TRBD1 (5 bases). Germline assignment: CDR1 ENHRY and CDR2 SYGVKD. The V end was cut by 4 bases, the J end by 3 bases, with 12 bases between. This CDR3 contains 15 residues. The CDR3 coding sequence is TGTGCCATCAGTGTAAGGGGCAGGGACACCGGGGAGCTGTTTTTT. This gives the protein CAISVRGRDTGELFF.

The chain links TRBV11-2 to TRBJ2-4; the match to TRBD2 covers 8 bases. The V gene's germline CDR1 is SGHAT and CDR2 FQNNGV. The trim removed 0 bases at V and 8 bases at J, leaving 9 bases unmatched. The CDR3 covers 16 residues. CDR3 bases: TGTGCCAGCAGCTTAGATGCGGGGGGTAGCTTTGACATTCAGTACTTC. This encodes CASSLDAGGSFDIQYF.

This chain connects TRBV29-1 to TRBJ1-1; D unclear. This CDR3 is built from 12 residues. V was pared by 3 bases and J by 1 base, with 6 bases between. Germline V gives CDR1 SQVTM, CDR2 ANQGSEA. This CDR3 reads CSVDGRNTEAFF. CDR3 DNA sequence: TGCAGCGTTGATGGGCGGAACACTGAAGCTTTCTTT.